This T cell receptor beta chain derives from a study of blood T cell repertoires in COVID-19. The V segment lost 1 base and the J segment 4 bases; nucleotides outside the gene matches: 3. The CDR3 contains 15 residues. Germline CDR1 MGHRA, CDR2 YSYEKL. Method: immunoSEQ multiplex PCR; TCRdb's copy keeps in-frame clones and lacks some. The sample shows roughly 150,000 clones, over 70% of them seen only once. Material for sequencing was peripheral blood. This receptor was taken from a man older than 75 with acute or convalescent COVID-19. The V gene is TRBV4-1, the J gene TRBJ1-3; 8 nucleotides line up with TRBD1. The CDR3 loop reads CASSQGRGPGNTIYF. CDR3 nucleotides: TGCGCCAGCAGCCAAGGCAGGGGGCCAGGAAACACCATATATTTT.